The subject of this entry is one TCR beta chain. This sample is drawn from a study of OX40 agonist ivuxolimab in advanced cancers. TCRdb's copy holds only in-frame clones and misses some; the assay was immunoSEQ multiplex PCR. The sample lists about 40,000 clones; 88% were seen once. The TCR originated in an adult with an advanced solid tumor such as melanoma, head and neck, liver or kidney cancer. The specimen comprised CD4+ or CD8+ T cells sorted from blood, sampled in a trial of the OX40 agonist ivuxolimab.

The CDR3 bases are TGTGCCAGCAGTTTAGGGATTAGCACAGATACGCAGTATTTT. It codes for CASSLGISTDTQYF. The rearrangement joins TRBV27 to TRBJ2-3; no clear D gene. Germline-derived CDR1 and CDR2 are MNHEY and SMNVEV (reference sequence). The CDR3 has 14 amino acids. Between the trimmed V and J ends, which lost 2 bases and 0 bases, there was a span of 6 bases.